This entry features one T cell receptor beta chain sequence. As yet, its antigen is unknown. Germline CDR1 and CDR2: MNHEY and SMNVEV (reference sequence). The CDR3 sequence is 15 residues long. J was trimmed by 2 bases and V by 8 bases; bases with no gene match: 9. The data stem from a study of response to subunit inactivated influenza vaccine. Study results and limitations: A suggestion made by the authors is that each seasonal influenza vaccination recruits few new T cells.

One entry per CDR3 protein, called by TCRdb with MiXCR from the RT-PCR reads. This sample has 450,000 to 550,000 distinct CDR3 sequences, with over 25% found just once. Here the sequenced sample was CD4+ T cells sorted from PBMCs, taken 5 to 6 days after vaccination. The clonotype comes from a man aged 45-65 years who received an inactivated influenza vaccine. This chain joins TRBV27 and TRBJ1-5; TRBD1 matches at 7 bases. The chain's CDR3 is CASGAGTVGNQPQHF. DNA for the CDR3: TGTGCCAGCGGAGCCGGGACAGTCGGCAATCAGCCCCAGCATTTT.